The 15 T cell receptor beta chains presented below share a single source sample, sequenced in a study of blood T cells in healthy people across ages. It was with a sample-barcoded 5' primer and a J-beta primer mix that a second PCR of roughly 6 to 12 cycles was run. MiXCR, run by TCRdb on the 5' RACE reads, gives a single entry per CDR3 protein. There are over 1,500,000 distinct CDR3 sequences in the sample; about 39% occur only once, and 20% to 25% lies in the top ten. The sequencing input was blood. These receptors were taken from a human donor in good health.

The V gene is TRBV7-9, the J gene TRBJ2-7, with 7 nucleotides matching TRBD1. From germline, CDR1 is SEHNR and CDR2 FQNEAQ (reference sequence). Trimming at V came to 3 bases and at J to 5 bases, leaving 4 bases not matched to a gene. The CDR3 consists of 13 residues. The CDR3 bases are TGTGCCAGCAGCTTGACAGGGATCAACGAGCAGTACTTC. This codes for CASSLTGINEQYF.

This clonotype was seen once. The J gene is TRBJ2-1, the V gene TRBV20-1; D may be TRBD1 or TRBD2 (5 bases each). Germline assignment: CDR1 DFQATT and CDR2 SNEGSKA (reference sequence). The length of the CDR3 is 15 residues. V was trimmed by 0 bases and J by 5 bases, leaving 14 bases between them. CDR3 loop: CSARDWGFSDNEQFF. CDR3 DNA: TGCAGTGCTAGAGATTGGGGGTTTAGTGACAATGAGCAGTTCTTC.

The chain is built from TRBV12-3 or TRBV12-4 and TRBJ1-5, with D possibly being TRBD1 (5 bases). The CDR3 spans 11 residues. The V and J ends lost 6 bases and 11 bases respectively, with 11 bases between them. This CDR3 is CASSDRDSQHF. For the CDR3, the DNA is TGTGCCAGCAGCGACAGAGATTCCCAGCATTTT.

V gene TRBV28 combines with J gene TRBJ2-7; tentatively, D is TRBD1 or TRBD2 (5 bases each). CDR3 length equals 14 residues. Germline CDR1 MDHEN, CDR2 SYDVKM. Deletions cut 3 bases from V and 3 bases from J, with 12 bases between. Written as DNA, the CDR3 is TGTGCCAGCAGTTTTGAGGGGATGGACTACGAGCAGTACTTC. Translated, it gives CASSFEGMDYEQYF.

The V and J genes are TRBV6-6 and TRBJ2-7; 7 bases are a match to TRBD2. Germline V gene data show CDR1 as MNHNY and CDR2 as SVGAGI (reference sequence). The ends lost 2 bases at V and 3 bases at J; junction bases unmatched: 7. The CDR3 contains 15 residues. The CDR3 DNA sequence: TGTGCCAGCAGTTACGATCCTAGCGGCTACTACGAGCAGTACTTC. Residues: CASSYDPSGYYEQYF.

The chain uses TRBV7-2 and TRBJ2-4, with D maybe TRBD2 (5 bases). The J call is uncertain, as TRBJ2-7 better fits the DNA end. CDR1 is SGHTA and CDR2 is FQGNSA in the germline V gene. CDR3 size: 15 residues. The CDR3 DNA sequence: TGTGCCAGCAGCTTAGGGTTTGGGGAGTCCTACGAGCAGTACTTC. Protein sequence: CASSLGFGESYEQYF.

This clonotype has a handful of counts. The rearrangement links TRBV7-2 to TRBJ1-1; no firm D call. Germline V gene sequence: CDR1 SGHTA, CDR2 FQGNSA. Trimming cost V 4 bases and J 4 bases, with 10 bases left between them. The CDR3 loop spans 13 amino acids. The CDR3 DNA reads TGTGCCAGCAGCTACCTACGGGGCACTGAAGCTTTCTTT. Translation: CASSYLRGTEAFF. Variable domain in full (rest from reference TRBV7-2 and TRBJ1-1): GAGVSQSPSNKVTEKGKDVELRCDPISGHTALYWYRQSLGQGLEFLIYFQGNSAPDKSGLPSDRFSAERTGGSVSTLTIQRTQQEDSAVYLCASSYLRGTEAFFGQGTRLTVV.

This clonotype has only a few counts. This sequence joins TRBV6-1 and TRBJ2-3, with 10 bases aligning to TRBD2. The J segment lost 3 bases and the V segment lost 6 bases, leaving 6 bases of the junction unmatched. CDR1 is MNHNS and CDR2 is SASEGT in the germline V gene. The CDR3 consists of 15 residues. CDR3 protein: CASREPGLATDTQYF. CDR3 in DNA: TGTGCCAGCAGAGAACCGGGACTAGCGACAGATACGCAGTATTTT.

The gene calls are TRBV7-9 and TRBJ1-2; D is unclear. With 5 bases removed from V and 8 bases from J, the gap between germline ends came to 15 bases. This CDR3 comprises 13 residues. The germline CDR1 and CDR2 sequences are SEHNR and FQNEAQ (reference sequence). In DNA form, the CDR3 reads TGTGCCAGCAGCCAGGAGGTGTGGTTCGGCTACACCTTC. It translates to CASSQEVWFGYTF.

The J gene is TRBJ1-2, the V gene TRBV4-1; D not resolved. The V end was cut by 1 base, the J end by 7 bases, with 7 bases between. The CDR3 runs to 12 residues. CDR1 and CDR2 from the germline V gene are MGHRA and YSYEKL. The chain's CDR3 is CASSQVAGGYTF. Here the CDR3 DNA reads TGCGCCAGCAGCCAAGTGGCGGGTGGCTACACCTTC.

This chain uses TRBV4-1 with TRBJ1-1, with 7 bases that match TRBD1. The CDR3 consists of 14 residues. With 3 bases clipped from V and 3 bases from J, the junction kept 4 bases outside the gene matches. The germline V gene has CDR1 MGHRA and CDR2 YSYEKL. CDR3 nucleotide sequence: TGCGCCAGCAGCCAGACAGGGAGGGACACTGAAGCTTTCTTT. As protein: CASSQTGRDTEAFF.

The DNA of the CDR3 is TGCAGTGCGGGGACAGGGGGAGATACGCAGTATTTT. Translated, it gives CSAGTGGDTQYF. This rearrangement joins TRBV20-1 to TRBJ2-3; 11 bases map to TRBD1. The CDR3 is made up of 12 amino acids. Germline CDR1 reads DFQATT; CDR2 reads SNEGSKA (reference sequence). J lost 5 bases, V lost 6 bases, and 1 base had no gene match.

The J gene is TRBJ1-5, the V gene TRBV10-3, with TRBD1 as a possible D gene (5 bases). Trimming removed 3 bases at V and 6 bases at J, with 9 bases between. The CDR3 is 13 residues long. Germline lookup yields CDR1 ENHRY and CDR2 SYGVKD. CDR3 residues: CAISERGTQPQHF. The CDR3 coding sequence is TGTGCCATCAGTGAAAGGGGAACTCAGCCCCAGCATTTT.

This clonotype was recorded a few times. This chain links TRBV6-6 with TRBJ2-1; perhaps D is TRBD1 or TRBD2 (5 bases each). Germline V gene data show CDR1 as MNHNY and CDR2 as SVGAGI (reference sequence). V was pared by 6 bases and J by 4 bases, with 19 bases between. CDR3 length equals 16 residues. The CDR3 region is CASSDPGTSQYNEQFF. CDR3 bases: TGTGCCAGCAGCGATCCCGGGACGTCCCAATACAATGAGCAGTTCTTC.

This clonotype was counted only a few times. The rearrangement joins TRBV4-2 to TRBJ1-6, with D perhaps matching TRBD1 (5 bases). The ends were cut back, 0 bases at V and 10 bases at J, with 19 bases in the middle. Germline CDR1 and CDR2: LGHNA and YNFKEQ. The CDR3 is 17 residues long. CDR3 sequence (DNA): TGTGCCAGCAGCCAAGATGGTCGGCCAGGGTTACAATCACCCCTCCACTTT. Protein sequence: CASSQDGRPGLQSPLHF.